This T cell receptor beta chain was profiled in a study of cytomegalovirus exposure and HLA in healthy donors. The overall study: Findings of an earlier analysis included more than 90 million unique TCR beta sequences from roughly 180 million T cells. Study-wide findings and caveats: Owing to their indistinguishability, certain V segments, notably TRBV6-2 and TRBV6-3, were excluded.

Primers for the PCR totalled 60 Vbeta and 13 Jbeta. In the source study's methods: Later reanalysis found around 74 million unique TCR beta chains, some 10 million of them shared. Some clones are missing from TCRdb's copy, which holds only in-frame ones; the method was immunoSEQ multiplex PCR. Clone size and the V and J calls come from that table; the DNA yielded D and trimming. The sample has about 140,000 clones. This CDR3 spans 12 amino acids. The V end was cut by 6 bases, the J end by 5 bases, with 10 bases between. CDR1 is SGHAT and CDR2 is FQNNGV in the germline V gene. On this clone: The antigen remains unidentified.

Material for sequencing was PBMCs. The sequence was collected from a woman aged 18-30 years in good health and CMV-seronegative. The rearrangement links TRBV11-2 to TRBJ2-5, with a possible D match to TRBD2 (5 bases). CDR3 bases: TGTGCCAGCAGTCGTCGGAGGGAGACCCAGTACTTC. Encoded protein: CASSRRRETQYF. Full variable domain (outside the CDR3, taken from reference TRBV11-2 and TRBJ2-5): EAGVAQSPRYKIIEKRQSVAFWCNPISGHATLYWYQQILGQGPKLLIQFQNNGVVDDSQLPKDRFSAERLKGVDSTLKIQPAKLEDSAVYLCASSRRRETQYFGPGTRLLVL.